This TCR beta chain was identified during a study of cytomegalovirus exposure and HLA in healthy donors. Points from the study as a whole: CMV serostatus was the sole immune exposure information available. Among the sequence variants, a highly shared cluster was likely an artifact of sequencing.

This clone turned up a few times. What it binds is unknown. The CDR3 consists of 15 residues. Trimming pared 5 bases from V and 2 bases from J, leaving 14 bases between. Germline-derived CDR1 and CDR2 are LNHDA and SQIVND (reference sequence). Healthy individuals who donated bone marrow served as the donors. Primers included in the PCR were 60 Vbeta and 13 Jbeta primers. Authors' data handling: As a later analysis found, there were roughly 80 million unique TCR beta chains, of which approximately 10 million were shared. Profiling relied on immunoSEQ multiplex PCR, and the TCRdb table lists in-frame clones only, not all of them. V and J calls and clone size are those listed in that table; D and trimming were worked out from the DNA. This table holds more than 140,000 clones, over 60% found once.

The TCR comes from a woman in her 30s in good health and CMV-seropositive. This chain joins TRBV19 and TRBJ2-3; the D gene is possibly TRBD2 (5 bases). Material: PBMCs. The CDR3 sequence: CASSPTGIPTDTQYF. The CDR3 bases are TGTGCCAGTAGTCCCACCGGGATCCCCACAGATACGCAGTATTTT.